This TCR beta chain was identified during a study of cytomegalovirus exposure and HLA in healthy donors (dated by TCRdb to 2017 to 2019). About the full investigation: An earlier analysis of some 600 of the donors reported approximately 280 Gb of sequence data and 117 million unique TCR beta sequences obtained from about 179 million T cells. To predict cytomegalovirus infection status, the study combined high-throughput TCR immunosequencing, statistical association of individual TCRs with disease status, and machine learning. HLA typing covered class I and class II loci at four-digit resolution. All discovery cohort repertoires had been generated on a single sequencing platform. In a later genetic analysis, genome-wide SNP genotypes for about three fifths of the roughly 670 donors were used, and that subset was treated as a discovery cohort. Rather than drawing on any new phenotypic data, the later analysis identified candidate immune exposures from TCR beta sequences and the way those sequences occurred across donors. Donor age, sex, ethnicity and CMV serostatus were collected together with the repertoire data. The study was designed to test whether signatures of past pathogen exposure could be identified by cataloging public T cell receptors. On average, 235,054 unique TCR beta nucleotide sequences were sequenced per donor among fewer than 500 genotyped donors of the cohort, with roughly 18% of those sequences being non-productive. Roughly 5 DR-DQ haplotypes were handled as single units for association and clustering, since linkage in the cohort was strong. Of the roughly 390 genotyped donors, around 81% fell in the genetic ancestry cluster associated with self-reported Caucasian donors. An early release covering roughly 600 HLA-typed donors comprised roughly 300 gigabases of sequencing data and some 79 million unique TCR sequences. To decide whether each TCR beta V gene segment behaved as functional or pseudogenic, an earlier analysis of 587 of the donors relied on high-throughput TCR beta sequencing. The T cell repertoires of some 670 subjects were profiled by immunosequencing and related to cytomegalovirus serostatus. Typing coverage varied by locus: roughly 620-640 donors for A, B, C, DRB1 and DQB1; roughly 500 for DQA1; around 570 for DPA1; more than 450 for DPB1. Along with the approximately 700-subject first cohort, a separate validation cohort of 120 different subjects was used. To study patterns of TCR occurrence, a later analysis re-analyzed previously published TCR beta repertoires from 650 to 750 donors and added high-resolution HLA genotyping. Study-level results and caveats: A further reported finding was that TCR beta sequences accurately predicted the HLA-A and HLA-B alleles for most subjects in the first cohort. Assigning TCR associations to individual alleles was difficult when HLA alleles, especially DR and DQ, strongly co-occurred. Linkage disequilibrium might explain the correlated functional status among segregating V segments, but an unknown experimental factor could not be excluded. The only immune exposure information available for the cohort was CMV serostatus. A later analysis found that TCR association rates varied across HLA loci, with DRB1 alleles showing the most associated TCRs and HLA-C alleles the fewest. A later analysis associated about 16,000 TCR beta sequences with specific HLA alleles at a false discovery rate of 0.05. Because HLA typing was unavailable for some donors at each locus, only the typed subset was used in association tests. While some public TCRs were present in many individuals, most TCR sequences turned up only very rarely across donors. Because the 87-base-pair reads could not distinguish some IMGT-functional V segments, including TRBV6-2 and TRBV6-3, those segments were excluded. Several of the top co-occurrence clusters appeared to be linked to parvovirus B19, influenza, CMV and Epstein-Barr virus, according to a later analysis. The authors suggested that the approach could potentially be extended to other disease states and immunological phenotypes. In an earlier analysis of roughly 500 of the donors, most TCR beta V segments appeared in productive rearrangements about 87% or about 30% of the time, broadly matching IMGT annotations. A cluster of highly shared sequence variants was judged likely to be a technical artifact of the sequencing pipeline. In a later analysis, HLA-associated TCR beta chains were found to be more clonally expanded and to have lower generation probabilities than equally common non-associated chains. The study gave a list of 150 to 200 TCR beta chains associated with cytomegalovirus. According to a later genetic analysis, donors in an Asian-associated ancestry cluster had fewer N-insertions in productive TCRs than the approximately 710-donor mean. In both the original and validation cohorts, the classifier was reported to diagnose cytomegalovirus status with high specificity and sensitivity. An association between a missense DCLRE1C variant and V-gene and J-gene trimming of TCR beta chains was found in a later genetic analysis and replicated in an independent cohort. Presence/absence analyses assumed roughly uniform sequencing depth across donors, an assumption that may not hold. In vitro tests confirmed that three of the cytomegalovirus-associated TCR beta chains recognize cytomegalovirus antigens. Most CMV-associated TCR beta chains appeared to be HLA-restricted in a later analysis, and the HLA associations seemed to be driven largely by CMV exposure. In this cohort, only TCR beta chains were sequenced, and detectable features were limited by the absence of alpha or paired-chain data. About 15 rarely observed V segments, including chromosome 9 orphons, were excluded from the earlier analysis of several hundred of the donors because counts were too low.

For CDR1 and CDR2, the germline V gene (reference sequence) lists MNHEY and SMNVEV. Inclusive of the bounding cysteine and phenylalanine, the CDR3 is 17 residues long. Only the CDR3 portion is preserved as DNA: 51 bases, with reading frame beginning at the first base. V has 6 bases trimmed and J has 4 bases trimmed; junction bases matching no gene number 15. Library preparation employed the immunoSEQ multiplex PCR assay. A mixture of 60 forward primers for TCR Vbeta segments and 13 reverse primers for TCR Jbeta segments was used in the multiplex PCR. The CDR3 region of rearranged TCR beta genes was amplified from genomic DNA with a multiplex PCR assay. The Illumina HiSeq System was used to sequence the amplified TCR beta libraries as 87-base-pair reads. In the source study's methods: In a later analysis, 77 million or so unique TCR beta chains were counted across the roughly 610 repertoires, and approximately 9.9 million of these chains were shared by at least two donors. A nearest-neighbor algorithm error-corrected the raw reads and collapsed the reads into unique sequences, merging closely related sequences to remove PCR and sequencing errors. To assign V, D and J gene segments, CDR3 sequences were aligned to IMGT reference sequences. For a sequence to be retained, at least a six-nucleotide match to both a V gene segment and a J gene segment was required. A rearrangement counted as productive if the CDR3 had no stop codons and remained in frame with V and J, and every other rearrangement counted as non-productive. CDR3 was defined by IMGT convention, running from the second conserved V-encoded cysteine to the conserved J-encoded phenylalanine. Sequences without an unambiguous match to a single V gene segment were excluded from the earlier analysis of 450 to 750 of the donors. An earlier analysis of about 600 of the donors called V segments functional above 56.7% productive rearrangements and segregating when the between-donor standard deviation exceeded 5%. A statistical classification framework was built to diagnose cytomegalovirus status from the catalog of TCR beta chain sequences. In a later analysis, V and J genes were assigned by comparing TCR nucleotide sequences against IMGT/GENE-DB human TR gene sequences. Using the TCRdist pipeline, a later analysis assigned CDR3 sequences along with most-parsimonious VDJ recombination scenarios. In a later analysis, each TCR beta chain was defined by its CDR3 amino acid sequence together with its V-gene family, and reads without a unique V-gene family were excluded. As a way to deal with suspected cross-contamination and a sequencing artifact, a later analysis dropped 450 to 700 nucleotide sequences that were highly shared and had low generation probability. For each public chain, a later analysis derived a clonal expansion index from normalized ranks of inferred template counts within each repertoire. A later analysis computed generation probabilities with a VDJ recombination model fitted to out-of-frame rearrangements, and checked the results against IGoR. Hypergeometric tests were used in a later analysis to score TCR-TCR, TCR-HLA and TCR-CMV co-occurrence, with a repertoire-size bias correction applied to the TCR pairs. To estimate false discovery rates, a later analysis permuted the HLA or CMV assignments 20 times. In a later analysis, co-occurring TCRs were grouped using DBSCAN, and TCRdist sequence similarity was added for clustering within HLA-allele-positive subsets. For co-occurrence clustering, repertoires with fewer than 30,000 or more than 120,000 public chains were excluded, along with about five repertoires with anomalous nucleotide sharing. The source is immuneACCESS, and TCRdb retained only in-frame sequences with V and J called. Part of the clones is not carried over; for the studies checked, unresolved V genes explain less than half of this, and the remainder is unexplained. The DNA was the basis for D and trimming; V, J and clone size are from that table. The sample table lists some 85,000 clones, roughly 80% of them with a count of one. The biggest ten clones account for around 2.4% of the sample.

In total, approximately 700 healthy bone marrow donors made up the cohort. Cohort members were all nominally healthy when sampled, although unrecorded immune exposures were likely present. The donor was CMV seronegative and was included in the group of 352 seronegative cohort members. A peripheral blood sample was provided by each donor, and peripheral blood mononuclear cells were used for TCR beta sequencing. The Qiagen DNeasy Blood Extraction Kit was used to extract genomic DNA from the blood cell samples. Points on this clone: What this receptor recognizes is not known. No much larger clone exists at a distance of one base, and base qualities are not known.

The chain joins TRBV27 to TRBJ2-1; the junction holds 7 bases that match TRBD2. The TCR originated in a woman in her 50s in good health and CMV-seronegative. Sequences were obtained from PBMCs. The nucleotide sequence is TGTGCCAGCAGCAGTACGAGCGGGACTACCGATTACAATGAGCAGTTCTTC. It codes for CASSSTSGTTDYNEQFF.